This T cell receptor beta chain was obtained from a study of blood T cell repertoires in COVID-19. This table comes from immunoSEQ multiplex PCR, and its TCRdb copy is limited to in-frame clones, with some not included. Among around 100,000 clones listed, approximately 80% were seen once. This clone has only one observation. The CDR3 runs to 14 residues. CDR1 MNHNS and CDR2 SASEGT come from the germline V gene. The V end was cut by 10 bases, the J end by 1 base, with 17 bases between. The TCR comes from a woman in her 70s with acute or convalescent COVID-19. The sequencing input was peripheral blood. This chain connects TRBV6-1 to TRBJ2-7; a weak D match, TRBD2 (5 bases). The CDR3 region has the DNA TGTGCCACTGAGGCTAGCAAATTATCCTACGAGCAGTACTTC. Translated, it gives CATEASKLSYEQYF.